The clone carrying this T cell receptor beta chain came up many times. Its specificity is not known. Naive CD8 T cells underwent sorting with the CD8+CD4-CCR7+CD45RA+ definition. The sample belongs to a study of molecular identifiers for immune sequencing clone quantification. Study details: The replicates split RNA from roughly 20,000 or 100,000 naive CD8 cells five ways and sequenced four.

TCRdb re-analysed the PCR reads in MiXCR, keeping a single row per CDR3 protein. The sample carries about half a million distinct CDR3 sequences, about 22% recorded once. Overall study findings and caveats: Investigators reportedly could detect spiked Jurkat TCR RNA from one cell among some 940,000 naive cells.

The germline CDR1 and CDR2 sequences are SGHTA and FQGNSA. With V trimmed by 5 bases and J by 7 bases, 16 bases remained unmatched. This CDR3 contains 17 residues. The chain couples TRBV7-2 to TRBJ2-5; 10 bases are shared with TRBD2. The source material was naive CD8+ T cells from blood, with Jurkat cell RNA spiked in. The sample's subset: FACS-sorted CD8+CD4-CCR7+CD45RA+ naive T cells. This clonotype was sampled from a human donor in good health. Some libraries in this study had Jurkat cell RNA spiked in. CDR3 in amino acids: CASSTGLAEARGGTQYF. Here the CDR3 DNA reads TGTGCCAGCAGCACCGGACTAGCGGAAGCCAGGGGCGGGACCCAGTACTTC.